This TCR beta chain appears in the sequencing data of a study of CD8 T cell repertoires and HIV-1 epitope variants. Study in general: Each of Twenty-five Gag and Nef epitope peptides stimulated a separate culture. Controls were a CMV, EBV and flu peptide pool, Ebola AY9 negative control, and no-peptide well. Epitopes were three Gag families plus Nef HW9 and YT9.

The data were produced by immunoSEQ multiplex PCR, yet TCRdb's version contains in-frame clones alone and is incomplete. The sample lists several thousand clones; 62% were seen once. Comments on this clone: As yet, its antigen is unknown.

Trimming cost V 6 bases and J 4 bases, with 7 bases left between them. Germline-derived CDR1 and CDR2 are SQVTM and ANQGSEA. The CDR3 is made up of 11 amino acids. Study-wide findings and caveats: Nef KF9 drew several clonotypes and HW9 one, without TAALDMSHF responses.

The chain couples TRBV29-1 to TRBJ1-3; D ambiguous. The material sequenced was cultured CD8+ T cells derived from PBMCs. The clonotype comes from a male donor with HIV. The DNA of the CDR3 is TGCAGCGTCGAACAGGGAAACACCATATATTTT. Amino acid sequence: CSVEQGNTIYF.